This T cell receptor (beta chain) came from a study of T cell clones after liver transplantation. Study-wide points: Low donor cell numbers restricted donor-reactive repertoire measurement in a couple of subjects.

Turning to this clone: The antigen remains unidentified.

This CDR3 has 14 amino acids. CDR1 is MGHRA, CDR2 YSYEKL, per germline. The V end lost 4 bases, the J end lost 5 bases, and 11 bases lay between the germline ends. Data came from immunoSEQ multiplex PCR; TCRdb stores just in-frame clones and leaves some out. Of tens of thousands of clones detected, roughly 80% appear once; the ten largest clones hold about 33%. The V gene is TRBV4-1, the J gene TRBJ2-2; possibly TRBD2 for D (6 bases). Source: CD8+ T cells from blood, taken more than 52 months after liver transplant. The receptor's source is a human patient who received a liver transplant. Some T cells may originate from the graft donor. The CDR3 reads CASSPFGGTGELFF. CDR3 in DNA: TGCGCCAGCAGCCCCTTCGGAGGGACCGGGGAGCTGTTTTTT.